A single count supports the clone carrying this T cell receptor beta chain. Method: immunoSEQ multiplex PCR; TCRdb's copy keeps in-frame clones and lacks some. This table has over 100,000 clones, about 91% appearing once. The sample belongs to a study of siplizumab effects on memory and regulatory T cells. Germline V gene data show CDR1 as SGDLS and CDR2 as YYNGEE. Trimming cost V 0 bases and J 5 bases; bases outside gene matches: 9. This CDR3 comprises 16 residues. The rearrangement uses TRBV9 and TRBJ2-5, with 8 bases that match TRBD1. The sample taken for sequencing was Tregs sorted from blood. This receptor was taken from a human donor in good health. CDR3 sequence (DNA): TGTGCCAGCAGCGTAGCGCAGGGGGCGTTTGGGGAGACCCAGTACTTC. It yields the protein CASSVAQGAFGETQYF.